What follows are 9 T cell receptor beta chains derived from one specimen sequenced in a study of monozygotic twins with inflammatory bowel disease. Reprocessing the 5' RACE reads, TCRdb reports a single entry for every CDR3 protein and omits DNA. This listing includes fewer than 350,000 distinct CDR3 sequences. The material sequenced was blood. The receptors shown here come from a human donor with ulcerative colitis or Crohn's disease, or a healthy co-twin of an affected twin (not recorded which).

The CDR3 region is CASSSAGTGKGTQHF. This chain uses TRBV6-5 with TRBJ1-5; TCRdb selects TRBD1, and the lack of DNA leaves this call unchecked. The CDR3 runs to 15 residues. CDR1 is MNHEY and CDR2 is SVGAGI in the germline V gene.

The rearrangement joins TRBV5-6 to TRBJ1-1; there is no DNA to check the TCRdb D call of TRBD1. Germline V gene lookup returns CDR1 SGHDT and CDR2 YYEEEE. The CDR3 consists of 14 residues. CDR3 in amino acids: CASSPGGPNTEAFF.

The V call is TRBV20-1, the J call TRBJ1-2; TCRdb's D call, TRBD1, is unchecked because there is no DNA. The CDR3 runs to 11 residues. CDR1 is DFQATT and CDR2 is SNEGSKA in the germline V gene (reference sequence). CDR3 residues: CSARGRDGYTF.

This chain connects TRBV2 to TRBJ2-7. CDR3 length equals 13 residues. Germline V gives CDR1 SNHLY, CDR2 FYNNEI. The CDR3 sequence is CASREIHAYEQYF.

The chain joins TRBV7-9 to TRBJ2-3; TCRdb selects TRBD2, and the lack of DNA leaves this call unchecked. Germline-derived CDR1 and CDR2 are SEHNR and FQNEAQ (reference sequence). The CDR3 covers 16 residues. This CDR3 is CASSRSRGAGTDTQYF.

The chain employs TRBV12-3 or TRBV12-4 and TRBJ2-4; the TCRdb call, TRBD1, lacks DNA for checking. This CDR3 has 13 amino acids. The CDR3 loop is CASSPGVSFIQYF.

This chain connects TRBV7-2 to TRBJ1-2; absent DNA, TCRdb's TRBD1 call cannot be checked. The CDR3 runs to 13 residues. Germline V gives CDR1 SGHTA, CDR2 FQGNSA. CDR3 region: CASSFEFSGGYTF.

The CDR3 sequence: CSARDAAMNTEAFF. The V gene is TRBV20-1, the J gene TRBJ1-1. The CDR3 totals 14 residues. Germline V gene sequence: CDR1 DFQATT, CDR2 SNEGSKA (reference sequence).

V is TRBV3-1 and J is TRBJ2-1; the D call of TRBD2 rests on TCRdb alone, since no DNA is present to check it. Germline CDR1 LGHDT, CDR2 YNNKEL (reference sequence). This CDR3 is built from 16 residues. This CDR3 reads CASSQTSAGWNNEQFF.